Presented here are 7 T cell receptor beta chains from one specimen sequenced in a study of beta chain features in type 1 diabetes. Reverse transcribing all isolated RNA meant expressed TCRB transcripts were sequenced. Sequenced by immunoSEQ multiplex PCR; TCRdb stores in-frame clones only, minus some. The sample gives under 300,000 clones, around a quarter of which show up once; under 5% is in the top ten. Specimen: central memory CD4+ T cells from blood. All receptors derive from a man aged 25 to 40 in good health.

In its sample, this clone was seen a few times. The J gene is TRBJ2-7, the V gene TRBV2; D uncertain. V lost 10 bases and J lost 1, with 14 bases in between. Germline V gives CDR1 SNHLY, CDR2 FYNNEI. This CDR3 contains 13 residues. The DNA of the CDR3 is TGTGCCATTGAGGTGGTAGGGTCCTACGAGCAGTACTTC. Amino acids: CAIEVVGSYEQYF.

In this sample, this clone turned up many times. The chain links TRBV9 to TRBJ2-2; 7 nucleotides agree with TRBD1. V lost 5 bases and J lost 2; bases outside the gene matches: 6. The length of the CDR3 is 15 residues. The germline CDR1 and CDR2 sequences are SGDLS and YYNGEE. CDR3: CASSQGTVNTGELFF. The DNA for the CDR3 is TGTGCCAGCAGTCAGGGGACAGTAAACACCGGGGAGCTGTTTTTT.

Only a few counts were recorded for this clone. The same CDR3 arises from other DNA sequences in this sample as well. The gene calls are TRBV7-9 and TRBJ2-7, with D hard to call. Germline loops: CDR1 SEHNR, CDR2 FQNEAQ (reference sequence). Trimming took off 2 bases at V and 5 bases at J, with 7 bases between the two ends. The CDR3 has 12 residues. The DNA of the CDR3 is TGTGCCAGCAGCTTAAAGGGTGACGAGCAGTACTTC. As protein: CASSLKGDEQYF.

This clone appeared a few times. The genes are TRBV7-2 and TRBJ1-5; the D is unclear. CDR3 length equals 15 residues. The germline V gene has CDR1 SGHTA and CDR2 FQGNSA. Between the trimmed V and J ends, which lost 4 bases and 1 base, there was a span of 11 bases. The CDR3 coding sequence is TGTGCCAGCAGCTCCCGCGGGTCGAGCAATCAGCCCCAGCATTTT. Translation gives CASSSRGSSNQPQHF.

The CDR3 reads CSARTGGDTQYF. The DNA of the CDR3 is TGCAGCGCCCGGACGGGGGGAGATACGCAGTATTTT. V and J are TRBV29-1 and TRBJ2-3; TRBD2 aligns across 7 bases. This CDR3 comprises 12 residues. Losses at the gene ends were 7 bases for V and 5 bases for J; bases not matched to a gene: 6. Germline V gives CDR1 SQVTM, CDR2 ANQGSEA.

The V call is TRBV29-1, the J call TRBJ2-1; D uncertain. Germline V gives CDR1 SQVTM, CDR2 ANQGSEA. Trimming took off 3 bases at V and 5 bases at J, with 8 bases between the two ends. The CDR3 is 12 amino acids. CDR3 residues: CSVDRSHNEQFF. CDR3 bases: TGCAGCGTTGACCGGAGCCACAATGAGCAGTTCTTC.

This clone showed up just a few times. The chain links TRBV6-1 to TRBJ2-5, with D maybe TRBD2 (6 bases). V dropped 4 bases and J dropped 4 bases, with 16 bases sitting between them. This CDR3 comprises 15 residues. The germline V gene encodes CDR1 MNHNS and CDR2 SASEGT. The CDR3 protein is CASSVQGLTVETQYF. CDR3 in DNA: TGTGCCAGCAGTGTCCAAGGACTAACGGTAGAGACCCAGTACTTC.